Presented here are 12 T cell receptor beta chains from one specimen sequenced in a study of blood T cells in healthy people across ages. A sample-barcoded 5' primer and a J-beta primer mix were used in a second PCR of roughly 6 to 12 cycles. TCRdb fed the 5' RACE reads into MiXCR, producing one record per CDR3 protein. The sample holds around 650,000 distinct CDR3 sequences, 32% seen once. Sequencing was carried out using blood. These receptors all stem from a woman aged 80 or over in good health.

This sequence joins TRBV20-1 and TRBJ1-1, with TRBD1 matching over 8 bases. The ends lost 5 bases at V and 1 base at J; junction bases unmatched: 12. The CDR3 runs to 16 residues. The V gene's germline CDR1 is DFQATT and CDR2 SNEGSKA (reference sequence). The CDR3 DNA reads TGCAGTGCTTGGAACCCGAGACAGGGGAGGAACACTGAAGCTTTCTTT. As protein: CSAWNPRQGRNTEAFF.

The rearrangement uses TRBV7-2 and TRBJ2-5; D is uncertain. With 6 bases removed from V and 5 bases from J, the gap between germline ends came to 13 bases. This CDR3 has 13 amino acids. CDR1 and CDR2 (germline): SGHTA, FQGNSA. CDR3 nucleotide sequence: TGTGCCAGCAGTTACTCATACCGGGAGACCCAGTACTTC. Amino acids: CASSYSYRETQYF.

The gene calls are TRBV9 and TRBJ1-4; 11 bases map to TRBD1. V lost 0 bases and J lost 7; bases outside the gene matches: 2. Germline-derived CDR1 and CDR2 are SGDLS and YYNGEE. The CDR3 has 15 amino acids. The CDR3 DNA sequence: TGTGCCAGCAGCGTAGCAGGGACAGGGGGTGAAAAACTGTTTTTT. Protein sequence: CASSVAGTGGEKLFF.

The chain links TRBV12-3 or TRBV12-4 to TRBJ1-1; 7 positions match TRBD1. CDR3 size: 15 residues. With 4 bases clipped from V and 0 bases from J, the junction kept 5 bases outside the gene matches. The DNA of the CDR3 is TGTGCCAGCAGTTATCCGGGACAGCTGAACACTGAAGCTTTCTTT. Protein product: CASSYPGQLNTEAFF.

A single count supports this clonotype. The chain couples TRBV29-1 to TRBJ1-2, with D uncertain. V was shortened by 1 base and J by 5 bases, with 11 bases between the two germline ends. The length of the CDR3 is 13 residues. Germline lookup yields CDR1 SQVTM and CDR2 ANQGSEA. CDR3 sequence (DNA): TGCAGCGTTGAAGGCGGGGAGACATATGGCTACACCTTC. Encoded protein: CSVEGGETYGYTF.

A word on this clonotype: A much more abundant neighbour one base away suggests this may be a read error. This chain joins TRBV18 and TRBJ2-5; D is unresolved. There are 15 residues in the CDR3. CDR1 KGHSH and CDR2 LQKENI come from the germline V gene. CDR3 coding DNA: TGTGCCAGCTCACCACGTCAAACGGCCCAAGAGACCCGGTACTTC. Its protein product is CASSPRQTAQETRYF.

A few counts support this clonotype. One base away lies a much larger clone, so this may be a sequencing read error. The chain recombines TRBV20-1 with TRBJ2-5; 10 nucleotides line up with TRBD2. The germline CDR1 and CDR2 sequences are DFQATT and SNEGSKA (reference sequence). V shed 2 bases, J shed 11 bases, and the junction held 5 bases outside the gene matches. The CDR3 runs 12 residues. The CDR3 DNA is TGCAGTGCTAGACTAGCGGGGGATGAGCAGTACTTC. Translation: CSARLAGDEQYF.

The gene calls are TRBV24-1 and TRBJ1-1; 8 nucleotides match TRBD1. Per germline, CDR1 KGHDR and CDR2 SFDVKD. With 2 bases clipped from V and 1 base from J, the junction kept 5 bases outside the gene matches. The CDR3 has 16 residues. DNA for the CDR3: TGTGCCACCAGTGATTCCCAGGGGGCGGGGAACACTGAAGCTTTCTTT. Protein sequence: CATSDSQGAGNTEAFF.

Ten or more counts support this clonotype. A clone one base away is much larger, so this may be a read error. The V call is TRBV2, the J call TRBJ2-7, with 9 nucleotides matching TRBD2. This CDR3 comprises 13 residues. Unmatched junction bases numbered 9, after V lost 8 bases and J lost 7 bases. In germline, CDR1 is SNHLY, CDR2 FYNNEI. In nucleotides, the CDR3 is TGTGCCAGCGGTGCGGGGGGGTACAATGAGCAGTACTTC. This codes for CASGAGGYNEQYF.

The chain combines TRBV4-3 with TRBJ1-5; tentative D call: TRBD1 (5 bases). Trimming took off 5 bases at V and 4 bases at J, with 12 bases between the two ends. Germline assignment: CDR1 LGHNA and CDR2 YSLEER. The CDR3 is 14 residues long. The CDR3 sequence: CASSAEGANQPQHF. The CDR3 DNA follows: TGCGCCAGCAGCGCCGAAGGGGCGAATCAGCCCCAGCATTTT.

This clonotype appeared a few times. The rearrangement uses TRBV3-1 and TRBJ1-1; D may be TRBD1 (5 bases). The germline V and J ends were trimmed by 4 bases and 5 bases, with 17 bases remaining between them. The germline V gene has CDR1 LGHDT and CDR2 YNNKEL (reference sequence). This CDR3 has 15 amino acids. The CDR3 region is CASSPRRSGQTEAFF. The CDR3 DNA follows: TGTGCCAGCAGCCCCCGGAGGTCAGGGCAAACTGAAGCTTTCTTT.

This clonotype was recorded at least ten times. As DNA, the CDR3 is TGTGCCAGCACCAACGACGGGAGGGGGCCCGACTCCTACGAGCAGTACTTC. It yields the protein CASTNDGRGPDSYEQYF. This chain uses TRBV6-2 or TRBV6-3 with TRBJ2-7; possibly TRBD2 for D (8 bases). This CDR3 comprises 17 residues. Looked up from germline, CDR1 is MNHEY and CDR2 is SVGEGT. Trimming pared 7 bases from V and 0 bases from J, leaving 22 bases between.